The next 15 T cell receptor beta chains were all read from a single sample in a study of shared clonotypes between healthy human individuals. Sequenced by immunoSEQ multiplex PCR; TCRdb stores in-frame clones only, minus some. This table has roughly 2 million clones, 85% to 95% appearing once. The material sequenced was naive CD4+ T cells sorted from blood. Subset: CD45RA+ positively selected. These TCRs come from a man aged 18 to 30 in good health.

The gene calls are TRBV10-3 and TRBJ2-1; 8 bases map to TRBD2. CDR1 ENHRY and CDR2 SYGVKD come from the germline V gene. This CDR3 contains 15 residues. J gave up 1 base and V 7 bases, and 6 bases lay outside the gene matches. The CDR3 sequence is CAIMAGGRSYNEQFF. The CDR3, as DNA: TGTGCCATCATGGCGGGGGGCCGGTCCTACAATGAGCAGTTCTTC.

The chain joins TRBV2 to TRBJ1-1, with D possibly TRBD1 on 5 matching bases. The ends were cut back, 7 bases at V and 5 bases at J, with 17 bases in the middle. This CDR3 spans 14 amino acids. Germline CDR1 is SNHLY and CDR2 is FYNNEI. The CDR3 DNA reads TGTGCCAGCACCGGCAGGGCTCTAGGAACTGAAGCTTTCTTT. This sequence encodes CASTGRALGTEAFF.

The chain combines TRBV25-1 with TRBJ2-3; no definite D call. From germline, CDR1 is MGHDK and CDR2 SYGVNS. V was shortened by 4 bases and J by 0 bases, with 5 bases between the two germline ends. This CDR3 has 13 residues. CDR3 bases: TGTGCCAGCAGTGTGGCTAGCACAGATACGCAGTATTTT. This codes for CASSVASTDTQYF.

The rearrangement joins TRBV30 to TRBJ1-1, with D tentatively TRBD1 (5 bases). The CDR3 covers 15 residues. V lost 5 bases, J lost 6 bases, and 22 bases lay in between. The germline gives CDR1 GTSNPN, CDR2 SVGIG (reference sequence). The CDR3 sequence is CAWSNTIVGVPEAFF. CDR3 DNA: TGTGCCTGGTCTAACACTATCGTAGGGGTCCCTGAAGCTTTCTTT.

The chain has TRBV6-1 and TRBJ2-2; D not resolved. The V end was cut by 4 bases, the J end by 4 bases, with 4 bases between. CDR1 and CDR2 (germline): MNHNS, SASEGT. This CDR3 has 12 amino acids. CDR3: CASSAVTGELFF. CDR3 coding DNA: TGTGCCAGCAGTGCAGTCACCGGGGAGCTGTTTTTT.

A word on this clone: Other DNA sequences within the sample encode an identical CDR3. V usage is TRBV9 and J usage is TRBJ2-1; TRBD2 matches at 10 bases. CDR1 SGDLS and CDR2 YYNGEE come from the germline V gene. The CDR3 is 16 amino acids. Trimming removed 0 bases from V and 5 bases from J; junction bases left unmatched: 5. The chain's CDR3 is CASSVALLAGDNEQFF. The CDR3, as DNA: TGTGCCAGCAGCGTAGCTCTCCTAGCGGGAGACAATGAGCAGTTCTTC.

The V gene is TRBV4-3, the J gene TRBJ2-3; TRBD2 agrees at 9 bases. CDR1 and CDR2 (germline): LGHNA, YSLEER. This CDR3 has 16 residues. J lost 8 bases, V lost 3 bases, and 12 bases had no gene match. CDR3 residues: CASSHFLQGTSSTQYF. CDR3 in DNA: TGCGCCAGCAGCCATTTCCTACAGGGGACTAGCTCTACGCAGTATTTT.

Regarding this clone: This sample also contains other DNA sequences that code for the same CDR3. The chain couples TRBV6-1 to TRBJ1-1; no clear D. Germline lookup yields CDR1 MNHNS and CDR2 SASEGT. Trimming left V 2 bases short and J 0 bases short, with 7 bases between. The CDR3 length is 14 residues. In DNA, the CDR3 is TGTGCCAGCAGTGAAAATAGGCTGAACACTGAAGCTTTCTTT. This codes for CASSENRLNTEAFF.

The rearrangement uses TRBV7-2 and TRBJ2-3; D gene unclear. The CDR3 is 12 residues long. V lost 1 base and J 7 bases, leaving 6 bases between the germline ends. Per germline, CDR1 SGHTA and CDR2 FQGNSA. For the CDR3, the DNA is TGTGCCAGCAGCTTAGGGGAAAATACGCAGTATTTT. Translated, it gives CASSLGENTQYF.

The chain uses TRBV12-5 and TRBJ2-1; D uncertain. The germline CDR1 and CDR2 sequences are LGHNT and FRNRAP. With 2 bases removed from V and 5 bases from J, the gap between germline ends came to 4 bases. The CDR3 is made up of 12 amino acids. Written as DNA, the CDR3 is TGTGCTAGTGGTTTGTGGAACAATGAGCAGTTCTTC. Translated, it gives CASGLWNNEQFF.

The chain uses TRBV6-1 and TRBJ1-2; 9 bases are shared with TRBD1. With 3 bases clipped from V and 2 bases from J, the junction kept 10 bases outside the gene matches. Germline V lookup: CDR1 MNHNS, CDR2 SASEGT. The CDR3 is 17 amino acids. For the CDR3, the DNA is TGTGCCAGCAGTGACGGGACAGGGCTCCCGCTCAACTATGGCTACACCTTC. It codes for CASSDGTGLPLNYGYTF.

CDR3: CASRASMNEKLFF. The CDR3 DNA reads as TGTGCCAGCAGGGCCAGTATGAATGAAAAACTGTTTTTT. V usage is TRBV6-1 and J usage is TRBJ1-4; no reliable D call. V lost 6 bases and J lost 5, with 10 bases in between. The CDR3 has 13 amino acids. CDR1 is MNHNS, CDR2 SASEGT, per germline.

This chain links TRBV5-4 with TRBJ2-7, with a tentative D call TRBD1 (5 bases). The CDR3 contains 14 residues. V dropped 4 bases and J dropped 0 bases, with 11 bases sitting between them. Germline loops: CDR1 SGHNT, CDR2 YYREEE (reference sequence). Here the CDR3 DNA reads TGTGCCAGCAGCCCGACAGTCGTCTCCTACGAGCAGTACTTC. Protein: CASSPTVVSYEQYF.

The chain uses TRBV30 and TRBJ2-7; D is ambiguous. V was cut by 0 bases and J by 2 bases, with 8 bases left in between. Germline V gene lookup returns CDR1 GTSNPN and CDR2 SVGIG (reference sequence). The CDR3 loop spans 13 amino acids. CDR3 sequence reads: CAWSVKGTYEQYF. The DNA of the CDR3 is TGTGCCTGGAGTGTAAAGGGAACCTACGAGCAGTACTTC.

This chain uses TRBV21-1 with TRBJ1-4; the D call of TRBD1 is as the table states it, not checked on the DNA. TRBV21-1 constitutes a pseudogene. CDR3 length: 15 residues. The CDR3 loop is CASSKVSIKPTGLFF. CDR3 DNA: TGTGCCAGCAGCAAAGTATCAATCAAGCCCACAGGACTGTTTTTT.